The T cell receptor (beta chain) under discussion was sequenced for a study of response to subunit inactivated influenza vaccine. TCRdb re-analysed the RT-PCR reads in MiXCR, keeping a single row per CDR3 protein. Of a few hundred thousand distinct CDR3 sequences listed, more than 7% are singletons. Study-wide points: Authors suggested each seasonal flu vaccination may recruit only limited numbers of new T cells.

Trimming stripped 4 bases from V and 7 bases from J, with 13 bases between. This CDR3 has 14 residues. This clonotype occurred a few times. Its antigen is as yet unknown. The receptor was derived from a man between 50 and 69 years old who received an inactivated influenza vaccine. The sequencing here drew on PBMCs from blood, taken around 25 months after vaccination. The rearrangement joins TRBV12-3 or TRBV12-4 to TRBJ2-2; D is possibly TRBD2 (5 bases). The CDR3 spells CASSSQRHLGELFF. The CDR3 nucleotides read TGTGCCAGCAGTTCCCAGCGGCACCTCGGGGAGCTGTTTTTT.